This T cell receptor (beta chain) was captured in a study of PD-1 and CTLA-4 blockade in melanoma (dated by TCRdb to the early 2020s). At the level of the whole study: In patients with melanoma, the researchers looked at the effects of CTLA-4 blockade versus PD-1 blockade on the CD8 T cell response that was melanoma-reactive.

Note on this clone: Its antigen is not yet known. It has no much larger one-base neighbor in the sample; base qualities were not kept.

The library was obtained by the immunoSEQ multiplex PCR assay. Not all clones reach the TCRdb copy of this immuneACCESS table, which keeps in-frame sequences only. Checked studies attribute under half of the gap to unresolved V genes and leave the rest unexplained. The sample table shows about 32,000 clones, and 88% are seen once. The ten largest clonotypes hold approximately 6.4% of the sample. The CDR3 spans 13 residues, from the cysteine through the phenylalanine. CDR3 DNA only is kept here, 39 bases in frame from base 1. As encoded in the germline V gene, CDR1 is SGHDT while CDR2 is YYEEEE. V is pared back by 4 bases and J by 6 bases, with 14 bases lying between the germline termini.

Recombination joined TRBV5-6 with TRBJ2-7, and the D gene may be TRBD1, 5 bases matching. The source of this sequence is a human donor with melanoma. The sample was CD8+ T cells from peripheral blood, taken from a patient given anti-PD-1 treatment. The bases read TGTGCCAGCAGCCCCGGAAGGGGCGTCGAGCAGTACTTC. This codes for CASSPGRGVEQYF. With the rest looked up from the reference TRBV5-6 and TRBJ2-7 genes rather than sequenced, the full variable domain is DAGVTQSPTHLIKTRGQQVTLRCSPKSGHDTVSWYQQALGQGPQFIFQYYEEEERQRGNFPDRFSGHQFPNYSSELNVNALLLGDSALYLCASSPGRGVEQYFGPGTRLTVT.